This TCR beta chain was recorded in a study of T cell repertoires in cytomegalovirus infection (dated by TCRdb to between 2018 and 2021). Study-level background: Donor HLA type was relevant to the analysis, because carriage of CMV infection together with the matching HLA type was indicated by public TCR beta signatures.

The trim is 4 bases for V and 1 base for J, with a gap of 9 bases between the germline ends. The germline V gene sets CDR1 to SGHDT and CDR2 to YYEEEE. The cysteine opens and the phenylalanine closes a CDR3 of 14 amino acids. Only CDR3 DNA remains: 42 bases, in frame from the first base. This clonotype was observed a handful of times. Its antigen is currently not known. No base-level quality is on record; no much larger clone is a single base apart. For sequencing, an Illumina HiSeq 1500 was employed. TCRdb itself trimmed the public reads at Q25 with fastp, ran MiXCR and retained productive beta chains. For every CDR3 protein sequence, its rows merge into one entry that carries the most common genes and DNA. The sample data list 560,000 or so distinct CDR3 sequences, and 16% of these were observed just once. Roughly 25% of the sample belongs to the ten largest clones. Study-level results and caveats: In both this cohort and an independent roughly 400-donor cohort, the cumulative frequency of public TCR beta family members distinguished carriers of CMV infection plus the relevant HLA type. In the ex vivo response, HLA-C-restricted CMV-specific TCR beta clonotypes were dominant, and in two of eight donors the single most frequent clonotype came from this HLA-C-restricted group.

The sequenced sample consisted of CD8+ T cells from PBMCs. The chain was built from TRBV5-6 and TRBJ1-3, and the D gene may be TRBD1, 5 bases matching. The receptor was isolated from a human donor in good health (CMV status not recorded). Some clones in this sample may be carry-over from other donors' samples. The CDR3 sequence is CASSRPGSGNTIYF. The DNA reads TGTGCCAGCAGCCGACCAGGGTCTGGAAACACCATATATTTT.